Below are 19 T cell receptor beta chains sequenced from a single sample in a study of PD-1 blockade in mismatch repair-deficient tumors (TCRdb year 2017). The library was built by means of the immunoSEQ multiplex PCR assay. Here the immuneACCESS table is served through TCRdb, limited to in-frame sequences with V and J called. Missing clones are a known gap in these copies; in checked studies unresolved V genes cover under half, and the rest lacks a known reason. The sample table holds 30,000 to 45,000 clones, of which 80% to 85% were seen once. The ten largest clonotypes hold around 1% of the sample. The input for sequencing was PBMCs, taken approximately 41 weeks after starting pembrolizumab. The source of these receptors is an adult with mismatch repair-deficient cancer.

The chain combines TRBV4-1 with TRBJ2-1; the match to TRBD2 covers 9 bases. This CDR3 is 16 amino acids long. Germline CDR1 and CDR2: MGHRA and YSYEKL. Unmatched junction bases numbered 9, after V lost 1 base and J lost 8 bases. For the CDR3, the DNA is TGCGCCAGCAGCCAAGGGGGTAGCGGGAGTTTCCATGAGCAGTTCTTC. This encodes CASSQGGSGSFHEQFF.

The chain is built from TRBV30 and TRBJ2-6; TRBD1 matches at 9 bases. This CDR3 is built from 17 residues. Germline assignment: CDR1 GTSNPN and CDR2 SVGIG (reference sequence). The ends lost 1 base at V and 1 base at J; junction bases unmatched: 5. The CDR3 loop reads CAWSGGTGRSGANVLTF. The CDR3 DNA is TGTGCCTGGAGTGGTGGGACAGGGAGATCTGGGGCCAACGTCCTGACTTTC.

The table lists this clone with a few counts. The V gene is TRBV4-1, the J gene TRBJ2-7; 8 positions match TRBD2. Trimming at V came to 3 bases and at J to 0 bases, leaving 4 bases not matched to a gene. The CDR3 consists of 15 residues. The germline V gene encodes CDR1 MGHRA and CDR2 YSYEKL. For the CDR3, the DNA is TGCGCCAGCAGCCAGGTAGCGGGGAGCTCCTACGAGCAGTACTTC. Translation gives CASSQVAGSSYEQYF.

The gene calls are TRBV11-2 and TRBJ2-2; 7 bases fit TRBD1. With 4 bases clipped from V and 3 bases from J, the junction kept 5 bases outside the gene matches. Germline V CDR1 and CDR2: SGHAT, FQNNGV. The CDR3 spans 15 residues. The DNA of the CDR3 is TGTGCCAGCAGCTCATACAGGGGAGACACCGGGGAGCTGTTTTTT. Its translation is CASSSYRGDTGELFF. Full variable domain (remainder filled in from reference TRBV11-2 and TRBJ2-2): EAGVAQSPRYKIIEKRQSVAFWCNPISGHATLYWYQQILGQGPKLLIQFQNNGVVDDSQLPKDRFSAERLKGVDSTLKIQPAKLEDSAVYLCASSSYRGDTGELFFGEGSRLTVL.

V is TRBV27 and J is TRBJ1-5; possible D gene TRBD1, 5 bases. Germline V gene sequence: CDR1 MNHEY, CDR2 SMNVEV (reference sequence). The CDR3 runs to 17 residues. V was trimmed by 5 bases and J by 0 bases, leaving 17 bases between them. CDR3 sequence (DNA): TGTGCCAGCAGTCCCTTAATGGGGGACTATAGCAATCAGCCCCAGCATTTT. This translates into CASSPLMGDYSNQPQHF.

The chain combines TRBV7-8 with TRBJ2-5; 7 bases map to TRBD2. The CDR3 loop spans 17 amino acids. The germline V gene encodes CDR1 SGHVS and CDR2 FQNEAQ. Trimming at V came to 1 base and at J to 1 base, leaving 9 bases not matched to a gene. The CDR3 nucleotides read TGTGCCAGCAGCTTAGACTCCAAGACTAGCTTCCAAGAGACCCAGTACTTC. Translating it yields CASSLDSKTSFQETQYF.

The rearrangement links TRBV29-1 to TRBJ1-1; tentatively, D is TRBD1 (5 bases). Germline CDR1 SQVTM, CDR2 ANQGSEA. Trimming removed 0 bases at V and 11 bases at J, with 16 bases between. The CDR3 is made up of 13 amino acids. In DNA form, the CDR3 reads TGCAGCGTTGAAGATGGCCCAGGGTGGGCGGCTTTCTTT. Encoded protein: CSVEDGPGWAAFF.

V is TRBV27 and J is TRBJ2-7, with TRBD2 matching over 8 bases. V shed 3 bases, J shed 3 bases, and the junction held 10 bases outside the gene matches. Germline V CDR1 and CDR2: MNHEY, SMNVEV (reference sequence). This CDR3 has 16 residues. The CDR3 sequence: CASSLHGLASGYEQYF. CDR3 bases: TGTGCCAGCAGTTTGCATGGACTAGCTAGCGGCTACGAGCAGTACTTC.

The genes are TRBV11-1 and TRBJ2-5, with D possibly being TRBD2 (5 bases). CDR1 is SGHAT and CDR2 is FQDESV in the germline V gene (reference sequence). This CDR3 region has 13 residues. The V and J ends lost 3 bases and 5 bases respectively, with 10 bases between them. In nucleotides, the CDR3 is TGTGCCAGCAGCTTGGTTAGGAGGGAGACCCAGTACTTC. Protein product: CASSLVRRETQYF.

The chain joins TRBV27 to TRBJ2-3; 12 positions match TRBD2. The CDR3 covers 18 residues. Germline-derived CDR1 and CDR2 are MNHEY and SMNVEV (reference sequence). J lost 9 bases, V lost 4 bases, and 17 bases had no gene match. The CDR3 here is CASSSRGPSGRARETQYF. CDR3 bases: TGTGCCAGCAGTTCAAGGGGTCCTAGCGGGAGGGCTCGAGAAACGCAGTATTTT.

The V gene is TRBV28, the J gene TRBJ1-2; no clear D. The CDR3 covers 11 residues. Germline loops: CDR1 MDHEN, CDR2 SYDVKM. V was trimmed by 1 base and J by 8 bases, leaving 5 bases between them. CDR3 region: CASSLSRGYTF. Written as DNA, the CDR3 is TGTGCCAGCAGTTTATCGAGGGGCTACACCTTC.

The chain employs TRBV9 and TRBJ2-7; 12 bases agree with TRBD2. The trim removed 3 bases at V and 3 bases at J, leaving 4 bases unmatched. This CDR3 comprises 15 residues. Germline loops: CDR1 SGDLS, CDR2 YYNGEE. In DNA, the CDR3 is TGTGCCAGCAGCGAGACTAGCGGGAGCCACTACGAGCAGTACTTC. This sequence encodes CASSETSGSHYEQYF.

The V and J genes are TRBV27 and TRBJ1-4, with 8 bases identical to TRBD1. Germline-derived CDR1 and CDR2 are MNHEY and SMNVEV (reference sequence). CDR3 length: 16 amino acids. V was clipped by 4 bases and J by 8 bases; unmatched bases: 12. CDR3 nucleotide sequence: TGTGCCAGCAGTTCAATATTCAGGGGGCTACGGGAAAAACTGTTTTTT. Its translation is CASSSIFRGLREKLFF. The full variable domain, its missing parts supplied by reference TRBV27 and TRBJ1-4, is EAQVTQNPRYLITVTGKKLTVTCSQNMNHEYMSWYRQDPGLGLRQIYYSMNVEVTDKGDVPEGYKVSRKEKRNFPLILESPSPNQTSLYFCASSSIFRGLREKLFFGSGTQLSVL.

This chain uses TRBV5-1 with TRBJ2-5; possibly TRBD2 for D (6 bases). Germline V gene data show CDR1 as SGHRS and CDR2 as YFSETQ. This CDR3 region has 14 residues. V lost 4 bases and J lost 1, with 11 bases in between. The CDR3 nucleotides read TGCGCCAGCAGCGCGGGACCGTCCCAAGAGACCCAGTACTTC. This encodes CASSAGPSQETQYF.

The V and J genes are TRBV7-2 and TRBJ2-7; possible D gene TRBD1, 5 bases. This CDR3 has 11 amino acids. V lost 5 bases and J lost 6, with 8 bases in between. Germline values: CDR1 SGHTA, CDR2 FQGNSA. The DNA of the CDR3 is TGTGCCAGCAGCGACAGACGCGAGCAGTACTTC. Translated, it gives CASSDRREQYF.

This rearrangement joins TRBV28 to TRBJ2-3; TRBD2 aligns across 9 bases. The J segment lost 6 bases and the V segment lost 5 bases, leaving 9 bases of the junction unmatched. Germline CDR1 is MDHEN and CDR2 is SYDVKM. This CDR3 has 15 residues. CDR3 in amino acids: CASSTRAGGTDTQYF. CDR3 coding DNA: TGTGCCAGCAGTACGAGGGCGGGAGGGACGGATACGCAGTATTTT.

This clone is a singleton in its sample. V usage is TRBV29-1 and J usage is TRBJ1-5, with TRBD1 as a possible D gene (6 bases). Trimming shortened V by 6 bases and J by 4 bases, and 10 bases separated the two germline ends. The V gene's germline CDR1 is SQVTM and CDR2 ANQGSEA. The CDR3 consists of 12 residues. The CDR3 DNA reads TGCAGCGTGCAGCAGGGGAATCAGCCCCAGCATTTT. This codes for CSVQQGNQPQHF.

This chain links TRBV27 with TRBJ1-4, with TRBD1 matching 10 bases. V lost 6 bases, J lost 8 bases, and 6 bases stayed unmatched. The germline gives CDR1 MNHEY, CDR2 SMNVEV (reference sequence). CDR3 length equals 14 residues. The CDR3 sequence: CASRGGTGAEKLFF. CDR3 nucleotides: TGTGCCAGCAGAGGGGGGACAGGGGCGGAAAAACTGTTTTTT.

This clone was counted only a few times. The chain uses TRBV5-1 and TRBJ2-7; 14 bases match TRBD2. The CDR3 runs to 16 residues. CDR1 and CDR2 from the germline V gene are SGHRS and YFSETQ. The ends lost 5 bases at V and 1 base at J; junction bases unmatched: 5. The CDR3 bases are TGCGCCAGCAGGGGGACTAGCGGGAGTCCATCCTACGAGCAGTACTTC. It codes for CASRGTSGSPSYEQYF. Full variable domain (rest looked up from reference TRBV5-1 and TRBJ2-7): KAGVTQTPRYLIKTRGQQVTLSCSPISGHRSVSWYQQTPGQGLQFLFEYFSETQRNKGNFPGRFSGRQFSNSRSEMNVSTLELGDSALYLCASRGTSGSPSYEQYFGPGTRLTVT.